The 5 T cell receptor beta chains given below trace back to one sample, sequenced in a study of blood T cells in healthy people across ages. It was with a sample-barcoded 5' primer and a J-beta primer mix that a second PCR of roughly 7 to 12 cycles was run. TCRdb recomputed calls from the 5' RACE reads with MiXCR, one row per CDR3 protein. Among approximately 290,000 distinct CDR3 sequences, around 27% were seen once, and the ten largest hold 29%. The specimen was blood. All receptors come from a woman aged 70-85 years in good health.

On this clonotype itself: Being one base from a much bigger clone, this may be a read error. The gene calls are TRBV6-2 or TRBV6-3 and TRBJ2-5, with D uncertain. V was shortened by 2 bases and J by 7 bases, with 14 bases between the two germline ends. Germline CDR1 is MNHEY and CDR2 is SVGEGT. CDR3 length: 14 residues. For the CDR3, the DNA is TGTGCCAGCAGTTACCGAGGCGCCACACGGACCCAGTACTTC. Protein: CASSYRGATRTQYF.

The rearrangement joins TRBV20-1 to TRBJ2-5; D remains unclear. This CDR3 has 12 amino acids. V gave up 2 bases and J gave up 4 bases, with 8 bases separating them. Germline V gene lookup returns CDR1 DFQATT and CDR2 SNEGSKA (reference sequence). In nucleotides, the CDR3 is TGCAGTGCTAGACCTAACTCAGAGACCCAGTACTTC. Translation gives CSARPNSETQYF.

This clonotype appeared a few times. The gene calls are TRBV9 and TRBJ1-1, with 9 bases matching TRBD1. From germline, CDR1 is SGDLS and CDR2 YYNGEE. CDR3 size: 14 residues. The ends lost 4 bases at V and 4 bases at J; junction bases unmatched: 5. Here the CDR3 DNA reads TGTGCCAGCAGCACGAGGACAGGGGTCACTGAAGCTTTCTTT. Protein: CASSTRTGVTEAFF.

This chain uses TRBV6-6 with TRBJ1-4, with 9 bases matching TRBD1. This CDR3 is 15 amino acids long. Germline trimming cut 7 bases from V and 1 base from J; bases unmatched to any gene: 4. In germline, CDR1 is MNHNY, CDR2 SVGAGI (reference sequence). The CDR3 sequence: CASNTGGQTNEKLFF. DNA of the CDR3: TGTGCCAGCAACACAGGGGGCCAAACTAATGAAAAACTGTTTTTT.

This clonotype has more than one count but fewer than ten. The chain combines TRBV20-1 with TRBJ2-5, with 8 bases fitting TRBD1. The DNA matches TRBJ2-7 better at its end, which makes the J call doubtful. CDR3 size: 15 residues. Germline V lookup: CDR1 DFQATT, CDR2 SNEGSKA (reference sequence). CDR3 residues: CSARDQGAGGYEQYF. CDR3 DNA sequence: TGCAGTGCTAGAGATCAGGGGGCTGGGGGCTACGAGCAGTACTTC.